This is a list of T cell receptor beta chains from one sample in a study of quantifying T cell responses using KT2 cells. MiXCR was run by TCRdb on the UMI-ligation and nested PCR reads, yielding one entry per CDR3 protein. The sample lists around 56,000 distinct CDR3 sequences, 9% to 15% occurring once. What was sequenced was PBMCs spiked with cells of the T cell clone KT2. The receptor set was obtained from a human donor. Both conserved end residues are part of each CDR3. Fields, in order: J gene, clone size, D gene, V gene, CDR3 DNA, CDR3 protein. The D gene is left open where the match is weak. A row's size may be missing; if present it is once, few, many or a size class.

J: TRBJ1-5; size: -; D: -; V: TRBV20-1; DNA: TGCAGTGCTAGTAATAAACAGGGAGGCAATCAGCCCCAGCATTTT; CDR3: CSASNKQGGNQPQHF
J: TRBJ2-7; size: few; D: -; V: TRBV6-6; DNA: TGTGCCAGCAGTTACTCGGGGGGCGGGTTTGGGTACGAGCAGTACTTC; CDR3: CASSYSGGGFGYEQYF
J: TRBJ2-1; size: many; D: -; V: TRBV12-3/TRBV12-4; DNA: TGTGCCAGCAGTTTAGTATTTGGAGGCTCCCTTGTGAGTCCCCTCTACAATGAGCAGTTCTTC; CDR3: CASSLVFGGSLVSPLYNEQFF
J: TRBJ2-1; size: few; D: -; V: TRBV18; DNA: TGTGCCAGCTCACCTCTAATCGGTGGTGGGACTTCCTACAATGAGCAGTTCTTC; CDR3: CASSPLIGGGTSYNEQFF
J: TRBJ2-3; size: -; D: TRBD2; V: TRBV28; DNA: TGTGCCAGCCCACCGGGACTAGCGGGAGATTTGGGCACAGATACGCAGTATTTT; CDR3: CASPPGLAGDLGTDTQYF
J: TRBJ2-3; size: once; D: TRBD1; V: TRBV7-9; DNA: TGTGCCAGCAGCCTATGGGCAGGGGGCCTAGCAGATACGCAGTATTTT; CDR3: CASSLWAGGLADTQYF
J: TRBJ2-3; size: many; D: -; V: TRBV20-1; DNA: TGCAGTGCTAGAGCCCTAGCTCGAGATACGCAGTATTTT; CDR3: CSARALARDTQYF
J: TRBJ2-6; size: few; D: TRBD2; V: TRBV2; DNA: TGTGCCAGCAAAACCCCCTTAGCGGGAAGATCAGGGGCCAACGTCCTGACTTTC; CDR3: CASKTPLAGRSGANVLTF
J: TRBJ1-1; size: few; D: -; V: TRBV5-1; DNA: TGCGCCAGCAGCTTGGATCGACAGGTGAACACTGAAGCTTTCTTT; CDR3: CASSLDRQVNTEAFF
J: TRBJ2-3; size: -; D: TRBD2; V: TRBV5-5; DNA: TGTGCCAGTAAAGGGGGACTAGCGGGAGGATCAGATACGCAGTATTTT; CDR3: CASKGGLAGGSDTQYF
J: TRBJ2-7; size: few; D: -; V: TRBV28; DNA: TGTGCCAGCAGCGTATCTGGGGGCGAGCAGTACTTC; CDR3: CASSVSGGEQYF
J: TRBJ1-2; size: few; D: -; V: TRBV4-3; DNA: TGCGCCAGCAGCCAAGATTTTACTTCCCCCTATGGCTACACCTTC; CDR3: CASSQDFTSPYGYTF
J: TRBJ1-1; size: few; D: -; V: TRBV7-2; DNA: TGTGCCAGCAGCTTAGTTTTGGCTTTCTTT; CDR3: CASSLVLAFF
J: TRBJ2-3; size: -; D: TRBD2; V: TRBV5-1; DNA: TGCGCCAGCAGCCCAAGACTAGCGGGGACCACAGATACGCAGTATTTT; CDR3: CASSPRLAGTTDTQYF
J: TRBJ2-7; size: many; D: -; V: TRBV7-9; DNA: TGTGCCAGCACCCCGGGGACACAGGGCGAGCAGTACTTC; CDR3: CASTPGTQGEQYF
J: TRBJ2-5; size: -; D: -; V: TRBV7-2; DNA: TGTGCCAGCAGCTTATCAAAAGAGACCCAGTACTTC; CDR3: CASSLSKETQYF
J: TRBJ1-2; size: many; D: -; V: TRBV4-1; DNA: TGCGCCAGCAGCCAAGAAAACAGGTTTAACTATGGCTACACCTTC; CDR3: CASSQENRFNYGYTF
J: TRBJ2-1; size: few; D: -; V: TRBV25-1; DNA: TGTGCCAGCAGTGCAGTAGGGAATCAGTTCTTC; CDR3: CASSAVGNQFF
J: TRBJ2-5; size: -; D: -; V: TRBV11-1; DNA: TGTGTCAGCAGCCAAGATGGTTGGGGGAGACCACAAGAGACCCAGTACTTC; CDR3: CVSSQDGWGRPQETQYF
J: TRBJ1-3; size: -; D: -; V: TRBV7-9; DNA: TGTGCCAGCAGCCGCAGTTCAGGAAACACCATATATTTT; CDR3: CASSRSSGNTIYF
J: TRBJ2-5; size: many; D: TRBD2; V: TRBV3-1; DNA: TGTGCCAGCTTCCAGTTCGGGGGGAAAGGAGAGACCCAGTACTTC; CDR3: CASFQFGGKGETQYF
J: TRBJ1-3; size: few; D: -; V: TRBV5-1; DNA: TGCGCCAGCAGCCAATTGGGGGAAGCTGGAAACACCATATATTTT; CDR3: CASSQLGEAGNTIYF
J: TRBJ1-1; size: -; D: TRBD1; V: TRBV27; DNA: TGTGCCAGCAAGGTGGGACAGGGGAGAGCTTTCTTT; CDR3: CASKVGQGRAFF
J: TRBJ1-4; size: -; D: TRBD1; V: TRBV7-9; DNA: TGTGCCAGCAGCTACGGGGACAGGGGAAATGAAAAACTGTTTTTT; CDR3: CASSYGDRGNEKLFF
J: TRBJ1-4; size: few; D: -; V: TRBV18; DNA: TGTGCCAGCTCACTGGACTCACAAGGGGAAAAACTGTTTTTT; CDR3: CASSLDSQGEKLFF
J: TRBJ2-3; size: -; D: -; V: TRBV6-2/TRBV6-3; DNA: TGTGCCAGCAGTTACCCTAGCTCTTCCAGCACAGATACGCAGTATTTT; CDR3: CASSYPSSSSTDTQYF
J: TRBJ2-7; size: -; D: TRBD2; V: TRBV5-1; DNA: TGCGCCAGCAGCCCCCGGACTAGCGGGAGCCCCTACGAGCAGTACTTC; CDR3: CASSPRTSGSPYEQYF
J: TRBJ2-1; size: many; D: -; V: TRBV24-1; DNA: TGTGCCACCAGTGATTTGCAGGGTTCTTCATACAATGAGCAGTTCTTC; CDR3: CATSDLQGSSYNEQFF